This record covers a single T cell receptor (beta chain). Its antigen remains unidentified. The data were obtained in a study of Graves' ophthalmopathy and Graves' hyperthyroidism. The sequenced template was RNA, covering the TCR beta CDR3 region. Investigators did first-round RT-PCR with HTBI primers, then second-round multiplex PCR. Each CDR3 protein is one row after TCRdb ran MiXCR on the multiplex PCR reads. The sample holds 350,000 to 450,000 distinct CDR3 sequences, 20% to 25% seen once. Notes on the study in general: Blood contained most expanded thyroid clonotypes exceeding 0.001 frequency.

V lost 4 bases and J 7 bases, leaving 14 bases between the germline ends. Germline-derived CDR1 and CDR2 are SNHLY and FYNNEI. The length of the CDR3 is 13 residues. Sequencing was done on a sample of peripheral blood. The TCR originated in a woman younger than 35 with stable Graves' hyperthyroidism. The chain couples TRBV2 to TRBJ2-7, with D possibly TRBD2 on 5 matching bases. The chain's CDR3 is CASSVRLGDEQYF. CDR3 sequence (DNA): TGTGCCAGCAGTGTCCGCCTGGGAGATGAGCAGTACTTC.